This record looks at one T cell receptor (beta chain) sequence and its context. Its antigen is undetermined. The record originates from a study of blood T cells in healthy people across ages. Study-level information: Template switching caught about one barcoded beta molecule for each two T cells. Broader study findings: The study could not conclusively compare naive and antigen-experienced cells, given its unsorted PBMCs.

V was cut by 1 base and J by 5 bases, with 20 bases left in between. The germline gives CDR1 LGHDT, CDR2 YNNKEL (reference sequence). The CDR3 runs to 17 residues. Next came a second PCR, run for about 6 to 12 cycles, which used a sample-barcoded 5' primer along with a J-beta primer mix. Researchers report that a template-switch adaptor with 12 random nucleotides tagged each cDNA molecule. TCRdb analysed the 5' RACE reads with MiXCR anew, one entry per CDR3 protein. The sample contains hundreds of thousands of distinct CDR3 sequences, roughly 25% of which appear only once. These data also featured in a second study, about T cells of mothers and their children. That work states: For cDNA synthesis, the complete extracted RNA was used (around 1.5 ug per 15 ul).

Specimen: blood. This chain connects TRBV3-1 to TRBJ1-1; the D is unclear. This clonotype was sampled from a boy aged 5-17 years in good health. The CDR3 reads CASSQVYSWNLGTEAFF. The DNA for the CDR3 is TGTGCCAGCAGCCAAGTCTACTCGTGGAACCTGGGGACTGAAGCTTTCTTT.